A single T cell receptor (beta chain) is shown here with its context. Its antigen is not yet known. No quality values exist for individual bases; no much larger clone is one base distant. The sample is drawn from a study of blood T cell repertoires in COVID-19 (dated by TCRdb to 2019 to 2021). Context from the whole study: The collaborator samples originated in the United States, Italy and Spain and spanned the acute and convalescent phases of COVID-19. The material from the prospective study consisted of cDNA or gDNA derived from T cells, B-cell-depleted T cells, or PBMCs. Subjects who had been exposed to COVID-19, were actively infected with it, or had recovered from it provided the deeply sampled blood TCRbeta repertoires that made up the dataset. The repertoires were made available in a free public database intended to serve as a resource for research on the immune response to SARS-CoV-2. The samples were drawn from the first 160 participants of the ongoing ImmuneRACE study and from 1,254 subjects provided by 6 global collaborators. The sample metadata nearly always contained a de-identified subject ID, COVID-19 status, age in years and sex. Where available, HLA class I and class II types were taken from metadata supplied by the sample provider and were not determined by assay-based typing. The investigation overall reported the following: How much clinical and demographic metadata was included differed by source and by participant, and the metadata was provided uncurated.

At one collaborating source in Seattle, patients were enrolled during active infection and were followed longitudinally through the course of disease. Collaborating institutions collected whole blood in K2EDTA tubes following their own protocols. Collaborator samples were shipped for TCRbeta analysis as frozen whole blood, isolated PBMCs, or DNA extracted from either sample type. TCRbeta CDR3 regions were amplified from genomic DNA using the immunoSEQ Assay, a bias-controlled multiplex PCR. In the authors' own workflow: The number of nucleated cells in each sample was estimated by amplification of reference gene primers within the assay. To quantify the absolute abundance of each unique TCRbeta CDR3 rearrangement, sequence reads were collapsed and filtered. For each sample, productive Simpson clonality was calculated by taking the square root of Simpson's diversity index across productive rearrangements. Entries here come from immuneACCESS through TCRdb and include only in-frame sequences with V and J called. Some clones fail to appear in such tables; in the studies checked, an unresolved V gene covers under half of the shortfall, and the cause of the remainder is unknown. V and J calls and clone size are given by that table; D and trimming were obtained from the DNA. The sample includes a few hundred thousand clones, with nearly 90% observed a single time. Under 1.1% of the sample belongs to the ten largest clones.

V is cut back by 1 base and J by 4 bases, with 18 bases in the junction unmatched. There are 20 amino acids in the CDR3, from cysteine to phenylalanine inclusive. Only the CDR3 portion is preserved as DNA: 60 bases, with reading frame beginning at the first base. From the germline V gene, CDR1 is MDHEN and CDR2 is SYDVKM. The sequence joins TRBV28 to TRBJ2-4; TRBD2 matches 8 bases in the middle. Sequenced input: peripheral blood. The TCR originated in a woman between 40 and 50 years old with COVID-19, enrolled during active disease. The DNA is TGTGCCAGCAGTTTATTACTACCGCGCGCGGGGGGCGGACCAAAAAACATTCAGTACTTC. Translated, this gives CASSLLLPRAGGGPKNIQYF.